The next 2 T cell receptor beta chains were all read from a single sample in a study of blood T cell repertoires in COVID-19. Sequenced by immunoSEQ multiplex PCR; TCRdb stores in-frame clones only, minus some. The sample includes fewer than 250,000 clones, around 82% of them seen just once. Sequencing used peripheral blood. All receptors come from a woman between 50 and 59 years old with acute or convalescent COVID-19.

CDR3 sequence: CASSPRVSGANVLTF. The CDR3 nucleotides are TGTGCCAGCAGCCCCAGGGTTTCTGGGGCCAACGTCCTGACTTTC. This sequence joins TRBV5-4 and TRBJ2-6, with TRBD1 as a possible D gene (5 bases). This CDR3 has 15 amino acids. Germline V gene lookup returns CDR1 SGHNT and CDR2 YYREEE (reference sequence). The V end was cut by 4 bases, the J end by 1 base, with 9 bases between. Full variable domain (missing parts from reference TRBV5-4 and TRBJ2-6): ETGVTQSPTHLIKTRGQQVTLRCSSQSGHNTVSWYQQALGQGPQFIFQYYREEENGRGNFPPRFSGLQFPNYSSELNVNALELDDSALYLCASSPRVSGANVLTFGAGSRLTVL.

The chain links TRBV5-5 to TRBJ1-2; no firm D call. Germline CDR1 and CDR2: SGHKS and YYEKEE (reference sequence). The V and J ends lost 0 bases and 6 bases respectively, with 12 bases between them. This CDR3 is 14 amino acids long. DNA of the CDR3: TGTGCCAGCAGCTTGGTCGGCAGGCCGGATGGCTACACCTTC. This encodes CASSLVGRPDGYTF.